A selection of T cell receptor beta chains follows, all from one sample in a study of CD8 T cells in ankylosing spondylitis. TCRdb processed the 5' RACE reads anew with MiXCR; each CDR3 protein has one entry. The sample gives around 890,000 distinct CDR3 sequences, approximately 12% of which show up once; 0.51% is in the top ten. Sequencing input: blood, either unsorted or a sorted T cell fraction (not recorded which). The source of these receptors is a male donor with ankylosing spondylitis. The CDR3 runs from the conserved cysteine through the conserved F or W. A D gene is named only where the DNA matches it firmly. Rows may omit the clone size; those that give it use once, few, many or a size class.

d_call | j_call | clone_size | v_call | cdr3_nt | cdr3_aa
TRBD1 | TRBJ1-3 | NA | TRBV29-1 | TGCAGCGTGACAGGGGGCGCGTCTGGAAACACCATATATTTT | CSVTGGASGNTIYF
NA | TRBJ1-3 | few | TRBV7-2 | TGTGCCAGCAGCTCCCAGGGGATGGTGGGAAACACCATATATTTT | CASSSQGMVGNTIYF
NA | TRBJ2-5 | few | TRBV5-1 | TGCGCCAGCAGCCGTGTTCAGGGGGAGACCCAGTACTTC | CASSRVQGETQYF
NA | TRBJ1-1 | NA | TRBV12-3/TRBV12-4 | TGTGCCAGCAGGACGGCAGGGTGGAACACTGAAGCTTTCTTT | CASRTAGWNTEAFF
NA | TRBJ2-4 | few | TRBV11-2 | TGTGCCAGCAGAACAGGGACCGGGGTACACATTCAGTACTTC | CASRTGTGVHIQYF
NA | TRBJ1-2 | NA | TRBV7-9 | TGTGCCAGCAGCCGCACACCTCAGGCCTATGGCTACACCTTC | CASSRTPQAYGYTF
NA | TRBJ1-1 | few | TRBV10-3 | TGTGCCACCGGTTTAGGGGGTGACACTGAAGCTTTCTTT | CATGLGGDTEAFF
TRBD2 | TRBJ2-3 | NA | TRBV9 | TGTGCCAGCAGCGCTAAGCCCAGCGGGGACACAGATACGCAGTATTTT | CASSAKPSGDTDTQYF
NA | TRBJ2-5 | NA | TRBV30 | TGTGCCTGGAGTAGGGCAAGAGAGACCCAGTACTTC | CAWSRARETQYF
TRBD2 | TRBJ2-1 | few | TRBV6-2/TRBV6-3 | TGTGCCAGCGACCCGTTCGGGACTAGCTTGAATGAGCAGTTCTTC | CASDPFGTSLNEQFF
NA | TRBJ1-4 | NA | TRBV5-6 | TGTGCCAGCAGCTATCGTTGGGAAAAACTGTTTTTT | CASSYRWEKLFF
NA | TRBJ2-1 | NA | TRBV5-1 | TGCGCCAGCAGCTCCGGAATTACCTCCTACAATGAGCAGTTCTTC | CASSSGITSYNEQFF
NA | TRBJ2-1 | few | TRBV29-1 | TGCTCAGTGGTCGCTTCTCCGGATGAGCAGTTCTTC | CSVVASPDEQFF
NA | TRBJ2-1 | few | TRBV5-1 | TGCGCCAGCAGCTTGGAGCCGGGAACCTACAATGAGCAGTTCTTC | CASSLEPGTYNEQFF
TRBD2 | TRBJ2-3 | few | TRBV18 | TGTGCCAGCTCAGATGGACTAGCGGGAGATAATACGCAGTATTTT | CASSDGLAGDNTQYF
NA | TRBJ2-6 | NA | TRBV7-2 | TGTGCCAGCAGCTTAGGCAGTTCGCTCTCTGGGGCCAACGTCCTGACTTTC | CASSLGSSLSGANVLTF
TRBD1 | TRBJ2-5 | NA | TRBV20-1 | TGCAGTGCTATCCTACAGGGGCTGGCGGAGACCCAGTACTTC | CSAILQGLAETQYF
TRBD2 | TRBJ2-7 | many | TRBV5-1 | TGCGCCAGCAGCTTACTAGCGCGACCTGGGGAGCAGTACTTC | CASSLLARPGEQYF
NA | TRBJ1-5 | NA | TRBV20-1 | TGCAGTGCCTTACCTTGGGACCGGGCTAAAGGCCGCAATCAGCCCCAGCATTTT | CSALPWDRAKGRNQPQHF
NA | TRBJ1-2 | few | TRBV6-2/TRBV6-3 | TGTGCCAGCAGTTCTGGACTGGGCTACACCTTC | CASSSGLGYTF
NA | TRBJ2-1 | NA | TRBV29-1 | TGCAGCGTTGGGACCACCGGATACAATGAGCAGTTCTTC | CSVGTTGYNEQFF
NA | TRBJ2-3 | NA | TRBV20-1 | TGCAGTGCTAGAGACCGGGCGGGATGGACGCAGTATTTT | CSARDRAGWTQYF
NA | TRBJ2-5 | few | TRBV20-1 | TGCAGTGCTAGAGAACCTCGCGGCGGGGAGACCCAGTACTTC | CSAREPRGGETQYF
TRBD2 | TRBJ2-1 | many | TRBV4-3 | TGCGCCAGCAGCCAACGACTAGCCGATACCTACAATGAGCAGTTCTTC | CASSQRLADTYNEQFF
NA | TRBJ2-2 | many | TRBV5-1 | TGTGCCAGCAGCCTCGGGACCGACACCGGGGAGCTGTTTTTT | CASSLGTDTGELFF
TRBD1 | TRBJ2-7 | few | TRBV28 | TGTGCCAGCAGTTTACCACTCAAGGTGGGCAGGGGGCTTTCCTACGAGCAGTACTTC | CASSLPLKVGRGLSYEQYF
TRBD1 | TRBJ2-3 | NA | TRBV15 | TGTGCCACCAGCAGAGATATGGGACAGGGTGTCGGTACGCAGTATTTT | CATSRDMGQGVGTQYF
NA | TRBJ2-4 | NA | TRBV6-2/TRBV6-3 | TGTGCCAGCAGTTCGGGATTAGGCATTCAGTACTTC | CASSSGLGIQYF